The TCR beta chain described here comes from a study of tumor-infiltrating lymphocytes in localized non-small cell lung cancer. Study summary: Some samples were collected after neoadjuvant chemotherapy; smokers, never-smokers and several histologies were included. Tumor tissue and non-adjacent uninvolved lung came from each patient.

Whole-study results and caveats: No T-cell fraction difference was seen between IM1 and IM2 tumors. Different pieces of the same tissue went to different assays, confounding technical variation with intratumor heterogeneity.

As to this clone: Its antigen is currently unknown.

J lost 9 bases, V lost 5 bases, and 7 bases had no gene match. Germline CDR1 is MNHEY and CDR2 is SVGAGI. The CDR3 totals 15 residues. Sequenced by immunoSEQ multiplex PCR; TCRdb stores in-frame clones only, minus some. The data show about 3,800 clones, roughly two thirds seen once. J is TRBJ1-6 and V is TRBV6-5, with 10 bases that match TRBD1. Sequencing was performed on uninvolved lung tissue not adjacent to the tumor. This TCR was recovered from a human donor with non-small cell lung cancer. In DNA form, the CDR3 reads TGTGCCAGCAGTCGTCGACAGGGGGCGCCTTCACCCCTCCACTTT. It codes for CASSRRQGAPSPLHF.